The 21 T cell receptor beta chains below come from one sample, sequenced in a study of T cells in localized non-small cell lung cancer. Clones were sequenced by immunoSEQ multiplex PCR, and TCRdb holds only the in-frame ones, with some missing. The table has about 39,000 clones, around 79% seen once. This material consisted of PBMCs, taken before any cancer treatment. These receptors all stem from a woman between 35 and 75 years old with stage II squamous cell lung carcinoma.

The rearrangement joins TRBV2 to TRBJ1-2; no clear D gene. Trimming left V 2 bases short and J 6 bases short, with 10 bases between. This CDR3 has 13 amino acids. Per the germline V gene, CDR1 is SNHLY and CDR2 is FYNNEI. The CDR3 sequence: CASSELTVNGYTF. The CDR3 DNA sequence: TGTGCCAGCAGTGAACTCACAGTGAATGGCTACACCTTC.

The chain links TRBV6-1 to TRBJ1-5, with a possible D match to TRBD1 (5 bases). This CDR3 spans 13 amino acids. Trimming cost V 8 bases and J 3 bases, with 11 bases left between them. Germline lookup yields CDR1 MNHNS and CDR2 SASEGT. The CDR3 coding sequence is TGTGCCAGCGTATGGGGGAACAATCAGCCCCAGCATTTT. It translates to CASVWGNNQPQHF.

This chain connects TRBV6-5 to TRBJ1-2, with unresolved D. Trimming removed 7 bases at V and 1 base at J, with 10 bases between. The CDR3 has 13 amino acids. CDR1 and CDR2 from the germline V gene are MNHEY and SVGAGI. The DNA for the CDR3 is TGTGCCAGCACCATGGACCTTAACTATGGCTACACCTTC. It specifies CASTMDLNYGYTF.

The chain joins TRBV19 to TRBJ2-5, with D unclear. Germline V lookup: CDR1 LNHDA, CDR2 SQIVND (reference sequence). The CDR3 contains 14 residues. Trimming stripped 5 bases from V and 2 bases from J, with 12 bases between. CDR3 coding DNA: TGTGCCAGTAGTCCCCAAGCAGCTCAAGAGACCCAGTACTTC. Translated: CASSPQAAQETQYF.

V and J are TRBV28 and TRBJ2-7; either TRBD1 or TRBD2 may fit D (5 bases each). The CDR3 is 14 residues long. V shed 3 bases and J shed 2 bases, with 11 bases lying between them. Germline CDR1 is MDHEN and CDR2 is SYDVKM. CDR3 in amino acids: CASSFQGVTYEQYF. The CDR3 nucleotides read TGTGCCAGCAGTTTCCAGGGAGTTACCTACGAGCAGTACTTC.

V usage is TRBV7-6 and J usage is TRBJ1-1; no clear D. Germline loops: CDR1 SGHVS, CDR2 FNYEAQ. Between the trimmed V and J ends, which lost 4 bases and 0 bases, there was a span of 6 bases. The CDR3 spans 13 residues. The CDR3 sequence: CASSYVLNTEAFF. The CDR3 region has the DNA TGTGCCAGCAGCTATGTCTTGAACACTGAAGCTTTCTTT.

In its sample, this clone ranks as medium-sized. V gene TRBV19 combines with J gene TRBJ1-5, with D perhaps TRBD1 (5 bases). Per germline, CDR1 LNHDA and CDR2 SQIVND (reference sequence). Trimming pared 5 bases from V and 5 bases from J, leaving 16 bases between. CDR3 length equals 15 residues. CDR3 bases: TGTGCCAGTAGTCCCACGTGGGGCTTCCATCAGCCCCAGCATTTT. It specifies CASSPTWGFHQPQHF.

This clone was seen ten or more times. The chain has TRBV6-6 and TRBJ2-3; 7 nucleotides match TRBD2. This CDR3 spans 14 amino acids. Germline-derived CDR1 and CDR2 are MNHNY and SVGAGI (reference sequence). After removal of 5 bases from V and 11 bases from J, the junction contained 13 bases not matched to a gene. CDR3 amino acids: CASSILGEGVKQYF. DNA for the CDR3: TGTGCCAGCAGTATACTGGGGGAGGGAGTAAAGCAGTATTTT.

The genes are TRBV5-5 and TRBJ1-2; D is possibly TRBD1 (6 bases). Germline values: CDR1 SGHKS, CDR2 YYEKEE (reference sequence). The CDR3 is made up of 12 amino acids. V was trimmed by 2 bases and J by 5 bases, leaving 7 bases between them. The CDR3 sequence is CASSFTGYGYTF. The CDR3, as DNA: TGTGCCAGCAGCTTCACAGGGTATGGCTACACCTTC. The full variable domain, in which reference TRBV5-5 and TRBJ1-2 provide the parts outside the CDR3, is DAGVTQSPTHLIKTRGQQVTLRCSPISGHKSVSWYQQVLGQGPQFIFQYYEKEERGRGNFPDRFSARQFPNYSSELNVNALLLGDSALYLCASSFTGYGYTFGSGTRLTVV.

A single count supports this clone. The chain links TRBV11-2 to TRBJ2-2; TRBD1 is a possible D gene (6 bases). This CDR3 contains 14 residues. V lost 4 bases, J lost 6 bases, and 12 bases lay in between. Germline V lookup: CDR1 SGHAT, CDR2 FQNNGV. The CDR3 nucleotides are TGTGCCAGCAGCTCAAACAGGGTCCCCGGGGAGCTGTTTTTT. Translated, it gives CASSSNRVPGELFF.

The chain uses TRBV7-2 and TRBJ1-2; D gene uncertain. The CDR3 runs 13 residues. With 3 bases removed from V and 7 bases from J, the gap between germline ends came to 12 bases. Germline CDR1 is SGHTA and CDR2 is FQGNSA. The CDR3 nucleotides are TGTGCCAGCAGCTTTTTCCAGGAAAGTGGCTACACCTTC. Protein sequence: CASSFFQESGYTF.

This chain connects TRBV6-5 to TRBJ1-3, with D unresolved. Germline V gene sequence: CDR1 MNHEY, CDR2 SVGAGI. The CDR3 consists of 15 residues. V was cut by 7 bases and J by 2 bases, with 15 bases left in between. CDR3 in DNA: TGTGCCAGCAAGGGCAGCGTCGGTCCTGGAAACACCATATATTTT. This sequence encodes CASKGSVGPGNTIYF.

The chain couples TRBV29-1 to TRBJ2-2; D remains ambiguous. The V gene's germline CDR1 is SQVTM and CDR2 ANQGSEA. Trimming pared 6 bases from V and 1 base from J, leaving 6 bases between. The CDR3 totals 12 residues. The CDR3 nucleotides read TGCAGCGTCGGACGGAACACCGGGGAGCTGTTTTTT. It is translated as CSVGRNTGELFF.

V and J are TRBV28 and TRBJ1-3; 8 bases align to TRBD1. The junction had 17 bases not matched to a gene; V was cut back by 7 bases and J by 0 bases. The CDR3 covers 19 residues. CDR1 MDHEN and CDR2 SYDVKM come from the germline V gene. This CDR3 reads CASTVGGGQATSSGNTIYF. The DNA for the CDR3 is TGTGCCAGCACCGTCGGCGGGGGACAGGCGACCAGCTCTGGAAACACCATATATTTT.

The chain uses TRBV5-1 and TRBJ2-5, with a possible D match to TRBD2 (5 bases). This CDR3 region has 16 residues. CDR1 and CDR2 (germline): SGHRS, YFSETQ. The V end was cut by 0 bases, the J end by 1 base, with 13 bases between. The CDR3 is CASSLAASSRQETQYF. The CDR3 DNA sequence: TGCGCCAGCAGCTTGGCGGCTAGCTCCCGCCAAGAGACCCAGTACTTC.

This clone was seen only once. The rearrangement links TRBV5-1 to TRBJ1-4, with a tentative D call TRBD1 (6 bases). Germline-derived CDR1 and CDR2 are SGHRS and YFSETQ. Trimming shortened V by 0 bases and J by 5 bases, and 11 bases separated the two germline ends. The CDR3 has 15 residues. The DNA for the CDR3 is TGCGCCAGCAGCTTGGACAAGGGGGACAATGAAAAACTGTTTTTT. As protein: CASSLDKGDNEKLFF.

The chain recombines TRBV20-1 with TRBJ2-7; D might be TRBD1 (5 bases). The CDR3 has 11 amino acids. Trimming pared 5 bases from V and 6 bases from J, leaving 11 bases between. Germline CDR1 reads DFQATT; CDR2 reads SNEGSKA (reference sequence). The CDR3: CSAPRRGEQYF. CDR3 bases: TGCAGTGCTCCCCGTAGGGGCGAGCAGTACTTC.

J is TRBJ1-2 and V is TRBV6-6; D not certain. CDR1 and CDR2 (germline): MNHNY, SVGAGI (reference sequence). V lost 0 bases and J lost 2, with 10 bases in between. The CDR3 is made up of 15 amino acids. Here the CDR3 reads CASSYSEVANYGYTF. The CDR3, as DNA: TGTGCCAGCAGTTACTCGGAGGTTGCCAACTATGGCTACACCTTC.

The chain joins TRBV6-6 to TRBJ2-5; D is undetermined. The V gene lost 3 bases and the J gene lost 1 base, with 6 bases spanning the gap. The CDR3 has 13 amino acids. Per the germline V gene, CDR1 is MNHNY and CDR2 is SVGAGI (reference sequence). The CDR3 nucleotides are TGTGCCAGCAGTTATTCCCCCCAAGAGACCCAGTACTTC. Translated: CASSYSPQETQYF.

V gene TRBV7-6 combines with J gene TRBJ2-1; D is perhaps TRBD2 (5 bases). Between the trimmed V and J ends, which lost 6 bases and 9 bases, there was a span of 18 bases. The CDR3 is 14 amino acids. The V gene's germline CDR1 is SGHVS and CDR2 FNYEAQ. The CDR3 region has the DNA TGTGCCAGCAGTTCGACCGACCTTGGAGGTGAGCAGTTCTTC. Protein sequence: CASSSTDLGGEQFF.

V and J are TRBV21-1 and TRBJ1-5. TRBV21-1 is a pseudogene locus. CDR3 length equals 14 residues. CDR3 nucleotide sequence: TGTGCCAGCCCTGGTGGGACTTGTAATCAGCCCCAGCATTTT. Translating gives CASPGGTCNQPQHF.